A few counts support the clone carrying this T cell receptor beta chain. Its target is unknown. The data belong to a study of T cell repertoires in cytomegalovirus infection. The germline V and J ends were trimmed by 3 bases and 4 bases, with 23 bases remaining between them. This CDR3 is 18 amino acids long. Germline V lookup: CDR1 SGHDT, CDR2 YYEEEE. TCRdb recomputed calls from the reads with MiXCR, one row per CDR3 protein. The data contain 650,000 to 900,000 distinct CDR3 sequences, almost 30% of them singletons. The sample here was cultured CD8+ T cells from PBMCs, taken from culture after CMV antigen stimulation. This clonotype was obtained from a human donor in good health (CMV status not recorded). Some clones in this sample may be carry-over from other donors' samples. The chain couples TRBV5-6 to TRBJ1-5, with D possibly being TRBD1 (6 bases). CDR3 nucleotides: TGTGCCAGCAGCTCTCGGTTCACGGTACAGGGTTGGAATCAGCCCCAGCATTTT. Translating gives CASSSRFTVQGWNQPQHF.